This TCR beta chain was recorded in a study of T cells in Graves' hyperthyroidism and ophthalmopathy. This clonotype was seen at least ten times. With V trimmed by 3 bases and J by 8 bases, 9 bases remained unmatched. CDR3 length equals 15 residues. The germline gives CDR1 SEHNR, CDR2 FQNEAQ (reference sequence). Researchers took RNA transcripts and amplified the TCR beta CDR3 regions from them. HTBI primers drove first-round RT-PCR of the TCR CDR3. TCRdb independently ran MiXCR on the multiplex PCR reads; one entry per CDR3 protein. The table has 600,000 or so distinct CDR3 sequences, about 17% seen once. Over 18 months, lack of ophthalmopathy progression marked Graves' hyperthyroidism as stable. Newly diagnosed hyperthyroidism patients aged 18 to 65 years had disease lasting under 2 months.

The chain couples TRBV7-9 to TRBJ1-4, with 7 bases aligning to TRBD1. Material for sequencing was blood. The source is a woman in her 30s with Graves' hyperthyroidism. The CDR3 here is CASSFSTGTVEKLFF. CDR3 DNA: TGTGCCAGCAGCTTTTCGACAGGGACGGTAGAAAAACTGTTTTTT.